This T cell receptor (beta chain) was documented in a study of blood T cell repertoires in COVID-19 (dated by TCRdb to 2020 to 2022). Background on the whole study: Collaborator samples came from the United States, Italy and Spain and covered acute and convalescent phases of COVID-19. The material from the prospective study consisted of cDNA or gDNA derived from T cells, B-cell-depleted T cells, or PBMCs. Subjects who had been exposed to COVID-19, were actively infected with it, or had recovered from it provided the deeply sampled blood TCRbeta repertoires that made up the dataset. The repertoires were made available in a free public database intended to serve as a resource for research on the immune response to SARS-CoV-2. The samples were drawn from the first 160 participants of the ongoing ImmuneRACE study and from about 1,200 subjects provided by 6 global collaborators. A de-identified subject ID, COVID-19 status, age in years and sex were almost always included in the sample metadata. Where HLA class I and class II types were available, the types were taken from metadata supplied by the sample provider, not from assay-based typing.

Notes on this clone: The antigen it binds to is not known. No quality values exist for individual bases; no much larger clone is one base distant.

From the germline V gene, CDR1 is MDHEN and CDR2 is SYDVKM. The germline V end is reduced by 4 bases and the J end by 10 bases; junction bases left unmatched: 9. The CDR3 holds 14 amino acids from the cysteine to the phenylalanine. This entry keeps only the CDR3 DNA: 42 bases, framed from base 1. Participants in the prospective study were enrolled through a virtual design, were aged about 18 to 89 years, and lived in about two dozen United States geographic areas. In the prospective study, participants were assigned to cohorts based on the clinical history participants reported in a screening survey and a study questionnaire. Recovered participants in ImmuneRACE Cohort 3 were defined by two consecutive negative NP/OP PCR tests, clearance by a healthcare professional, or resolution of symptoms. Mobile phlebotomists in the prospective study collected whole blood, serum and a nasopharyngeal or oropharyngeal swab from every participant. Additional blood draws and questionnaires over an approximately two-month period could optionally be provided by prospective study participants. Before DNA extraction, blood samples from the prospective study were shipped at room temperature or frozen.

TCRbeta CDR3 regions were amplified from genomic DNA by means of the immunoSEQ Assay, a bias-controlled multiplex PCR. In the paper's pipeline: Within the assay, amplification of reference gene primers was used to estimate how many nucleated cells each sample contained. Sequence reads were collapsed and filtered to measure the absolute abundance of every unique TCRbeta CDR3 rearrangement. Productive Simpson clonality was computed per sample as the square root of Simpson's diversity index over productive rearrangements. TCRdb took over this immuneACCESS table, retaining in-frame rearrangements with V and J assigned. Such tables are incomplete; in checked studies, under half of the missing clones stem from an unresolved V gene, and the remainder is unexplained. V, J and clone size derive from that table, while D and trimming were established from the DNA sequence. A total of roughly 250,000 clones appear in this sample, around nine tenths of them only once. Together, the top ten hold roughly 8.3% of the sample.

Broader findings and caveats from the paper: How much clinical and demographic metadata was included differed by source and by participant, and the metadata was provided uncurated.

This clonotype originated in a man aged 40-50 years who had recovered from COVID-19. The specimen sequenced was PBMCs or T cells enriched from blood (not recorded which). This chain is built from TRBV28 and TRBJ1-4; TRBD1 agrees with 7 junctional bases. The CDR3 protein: CASSSGQDQGKLFF. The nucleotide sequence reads TGTGCCAGCAGTTCCGGACAGGACCAGGGAAAACTGTTTTTT.